These 20 T cell receptor beta chains came from one sample sequenced in a study of regulatory T cells in long-lasting Graves disease. Arm-PCR of CDR3 regions with iRepertoire HTBI primers generated TCR beta libraries. TCRdb analysed the multiplex PCR reads with MiXCR anew, one entry per CDR3 protein. The table lists a few hundred thousand distinct CDR3 sequences, about 17% of them singletons. Time point in this sample: newly diagnosed GD, antithyroid drugs for less than 3 months. With RNA extracted from PBMCs as input, the TCR library was made. These same records also appear under a second study, on T cells in Graves' hyperthyroidism and ophthalmopathy.

The starting material was peripheral blood mononuclear cells (PBMCs), obtained at new diagnosis, from a patient treated with antithyroid drugs. These receptors came from a woman aged 18-29 years with Graves disease.

This clonotype has a handful of counts. The chain carries TRBV7-6 and TRBJ2-1, with D possibly being TRBD2 (5 bases). Trimming stripped 3 bases from V and 7 bases from J, with 7 bases between. The CDR3 loop spans 12 amino acids. Germline loops: CDR1 SGHVS, CDR2 FNYEAQ. As DNA, the CDR3 is TGTGCCAGCAGCTTTCCGGGGAATGAGCAGTTCTTC. It encodes CASSFPGNEQFF.

This clonotype showed up many times. The V and J genes are TRBV4-1 and TRBJ2-7; TRBD2 might be the D (5 bases). V shed 3 bases and J shed 3 bases, with 12 bases lying between them. Germline loops: CDR1 MGHRA, CDR2 YSYEKL. The CDR3 consists of 14 residues. As DNA, the CDR3 is TGCGCCAGCAGCCAGACCACTAGGGACTACGAGCAGTACTTC. It is translated as CASSQTTRDYEQYF.

This clonotype was detected many times. CDR3 region: CASSQTGVTVEAFF. As DNA, the CDR3 is TGTGCCAGCAGTCAAACAGGGGTCACGGTTGAAGCTTTCTTT. This chain joins TRBV2 and TRBJ1-1, with TRBD1 identical over 7 bases. The CDR3 has 14 amino acids. V lost 5 bases and J lost 7; bases outside the gene matches: 10. The germline gives CDR1 SNHLY, CDR2 FYNNEI.

Many counts were recorded for this clonotype. The rearrangement uses TRBV11-2 and TRBJ1-1, with D hard to call. Germline assignment: CDR1 SGHAT and CDR2 FQNNGV. The CDR3 sequence is 12 residues long. Trimming took off 6 bases at V and 6 bases at J, with 11 bases between the two ends. The CDR3 protein is CASSSGLAEAFF. The CDR3 DNA follows: TGTGCCAGCAGTTCCGGGTTGGCTGAAGCTTTCTTT.

About this clonotype: This likely reflects a read error, since a far larger clone is one base away. The CDR3 nucleotides read TGTGCCAGCAGAAGGGACGTCCCCTACGAGCAGTACTTC. It yields the protein CASRRDVPYEQYF. The chain couples TRBV6-2 or TRBV6-3 to TRBJ2-7, with D perhaps being TRBD1 or TRBD2 (5 bases each). Trimming cost V 6 bases and J 2 bases, with 11 bases left between them. Germline CDR1 MNHEY, CDR2 SVGEGT. This CDR3 spans 13 amino acids.

Ten or more counts support this clonotype. CDR3 nucleotides: TGTGCCAGCGGCCCGGGGAACGAGCAGTACTTC. Translated: CASGPGNEQYF. The V gene is TRBV27, the J gene TRBJ2-7; D is perhaps TRBD2 (5 bases). Germline assignment: CDR1 MNHEY and CDR2 SMNVEV (reference sequence). Trimming pared 8 bases from V and 5 bases from J, leaving 10 bases between. CDR3 size: 11 residues.

Of note for this clonotype: A read error may produce the germline difference seen at one junction end. This chain uses TRBV30 with TRBJ2-2; D might be TRBD2 (5 bases). Germline V lookup: CDR1 GTSNPN, CDR2 SVGIG (reference sequence). This CDR3 contains 13 residues. CDR3 DNA: TGTGCCTGGAGTGTCGTGAACACCGGGGAGCCGTTTTTT. This translates into CAWSVVNTGEPFF.

This clonotype has a count of ten or more. V gene TRBV30 combines with J gene TRBJ1-2; possibly TRBD1 for D (5 bases). Germline loops: CDR1 GTSNPN, CDR2 SVGIG (reference sequence). The V end lost 2 bases, the J end lost 3 bases, and 13 bases lay between the germline ends. The CDR3 covers 14 residues. CDR3 in amino acids: CAWSRAGIDYGYTF. The CDR3 DNA reads as TGTGCCTGGAGTAGGGCAGGGATTGACTATGGCTACACCTTC.

This clonotype was seen many times. V is TRBV2 and J is TRBJ2-5, with 7 bases identical to TRBD1. The CDR3 length is 14 residues. Germline CDR1 is SNHLY and CDR2 is FYNNEI. Trimming took 5 bases from V and 4 from J; bases not matched to a gene: 7. The CDR3 is CASSFPTGRETQYF. In DNA form, the CDR3 reads TGTGCCAGCAGTTTCCCGACAGGGCGAGAGACCCAGTACTTC.

This clonotype was found many times. The chain uses TRBV3-1 and TRBJ2-3; TRBD2 agrees at 9 bases. Per germline, CDR1 LGHDT and CDR2 YNNKEL (reference sequence). The trim removed 2 bases at V and 7 bases at J, leaving 10 bases unmatched. The CDR3 has 16 residues. The CDR3 DNA reads as TGTGCCAGCAGCCAATTGCTTACTAGCGGGTCCCATACGCAGTATTTT. It translates to CASSQLLTSGSHTQYF.

This clonotype has just a few counts. The rearrangement joins TRBV9 to TRBJ2-1; 7 bases map to TRBD2. This CDR3 spans 14 amino acids. Germline loops: CDR1 SGDLS, CDR2 YYNGEE. The V gene end was trimmed by 1 base and the J gene end by 6 bases; junction bases not matched to a gene: 4. DNA of the CDR3: TGTGCCAGCAGCGTACGGACTAGTCCCAATGAGCAGTTCTTC. Its translation: CASSVRTSPNEQFF.

This clonotype came up many times. This sequence joins TRBV20-1 and TRBJ1-5; D call uncertain. The germline V and J ends were trimmed by 2 bases and 1 base, with 9 bases remaining between them. Per germline, CDR1 DFQATT and CDR2 SNEGSKA (reference sequence). The CDR3 extends over 14 amino acids. The DNA of the CDR3 is TGCAGTGCTAGAAGAGGACCCAGCAATCAGCCCCAGCATTTT. This codes for CSARRGPSNQPQHF.

This clonotype was seen ten or more times. The chain carries TRBV3-1 and TRBJ2-1, with 10 bases matching TRBD1. CDR1 is LGHDT and CDR2 is YNNKEL in the germline V gene (reference sequence). This CDR3 comprises 15 residues. Trimming took 4 bases from V and 3 from J; bases not matched to a gene: 3. The CDR3 reads CASSPGQGDYNEQFF. CDR3 DNA sequence: TGTGCCAGCAGCCCCGGACAGGGGGACTACAATGAGCAGTTCTTC.

In this sample, this clonotype turned up a few times. The chain is built from TRBV20-1 and TRBJ2-3, with 7 bases lining up with TRBD2. The germline gives CDR1 DFQATT, CDR2 SNEGSKA (reference sequence). CDR3 length equals 14 residues. CDR3 amino acids: CSIPRAGGTDTQYF. The CDR3 DNA reads TGCAGCATCCCCCGGGCGGGGGGCACAGATACGCAGTATTTT.

This clonotype was seen at least ten times. The rearrangement joins TRBV20-1 to TRBJ1-4, with unresolved D. V was shortened by 6 bases and J by 8 bases, with 7 bases between the two germline ends. Germline CDR1 DFQATT, CDR2 SNEGSKA (reference sequence). CDR3 size: 10 residues. CDR3 in amino acids: CSAQREKLFF. The CDR3 nucleotides read TGCAGTGCACAGAGGGAAAAACTGTTTTTT.

This clonotype was seen a handful of times. The rearrangement links TRBV4-1 to TRBJ1-4; 7 bases line up with TRBD1. Trimming at V came to 2 bases and at J to 4 bases, leaving 4 bases not matched to a gene. Germline V gene data show CDR1 as MGHRA and CDR2 as YSYEKL. The CDR3 consists of 15 residues. CDR3 in DNA: TGCGCCAGCAGCCAACCGACAGGGTTTAATGAAAAACTGTTTTTT. Its translation is CASSQPTGFNEKLFF.

This clonotype was counted many times. In DNA form, the CDR3 reads TGCAGCGGTACCGGGACTGGCGTCGCGAATGAGCAGTTCTTC. Encoded protein: CSGTGTGVANEQFF. The chain joins TRBV29-1 to TRBJ2-1, with D possibly TRBD2 on 6 matching bases. V was cut by 7 bases and J by 7 bases, with 20 bases left in between. Looked up from germline, CDR1 is SQVTM and CDR2 is ANQGSEA. This CDR3 has 14 amino acids.

V is TRBV28 and J is TRBJ1-2; tentatively, D is TRBD1 (5 bases). V was cut by 3 bases and J by 7 bases, with 18 bases left in between. The CDR3 runs 15 residues. Germline lookup yields CDR1 MDHEN and CDR2 SYDVKM. In nucleotides, the CDR3 is TGTGCCAGCAGTTTCTCCCCGGGAGGGGTTCGTGGCTACACCTTC. This sequence encodes CASSFSPGGVRGYTF.

In its sample, this clonotype was seen many times. The rearrangement links TRBV27 to TRBJ1-1, with TRBD1 as a possible D gene (5 bases). This CDR3 contains 11 residues. Per germline, CDR1 MNHEY and CDR2 SMNVEV (reference sequence). V shed 3 bases and J shed 8 bases, with 7 bases lying between them. Here the CDR3 DNA reads TGTGCCAGCAGTTTCCGGGACGAAGCTTTCTTT. Protein: CASSFRDEAFF.

This clonotype was detected ten times or more. The genes are TRBV4-1 and TRBJ2-7; 8 positions agree with TRBD1. The CDR3 runs to 13 residues. Germline V gene data show CDR1 as MGHRA and CDR2 as YSYEKL. Trimming at V came to 3 bases and at J to 6 bases, leaving 4 bases not matched to a gene. The CDR3 loop reads CASSQLTGGEQYF. Written as DNA, the CDR3 is TGCGCCAGCAGCCAGTTAACAGGGGGCGAGCAGTACTTC.